Below, 22 T cell receptor beta chains from the same sample are listed, as sequenced in a study of blood T cells in healthy people across ages. For the second PCR, which ran for about 7 to 11 cycles, a sample-barcoded 5' primer and a J-beta primer mix were used. Each CDR3 protein is one row after TCRdb ran MiXCR on the 5' RACE reads. The sample comprises around 1,600,000 distinct CDR3 sequences, about 45% of which are singletons, and about 4% rests with the top ten. Source material: blood. These receptors were taken from a young woman in good health.

This clonotype was observed a single time. The chain links TRBV4-2 to TRBJ2-1; 7 bases line up with TRBD1. V shed 4 bases, J shed 10 bases, and the junction held 7 bases outside the gene matches. The CDR3 contains 13 residues. Germline lookup yields CDR1 LGHNA and CDR2 YNFKEQ. For the CDR3, the DNA is TGTGCCAGCAGCCTGCCGCGGACAGGCGAGCAGTTCTTC. Translating it yields CASSLPRTGEQFF.

V usage is TRBV12-3 or TRBV12-4 and J usage is TRBJ2-7; D may be TRBD1 (5 bases). V was cut by 4 bases and J by 2 bases, with 15 bases left in between. The CDR3 totals 15 residues. CDR3 sequence: CASSWGRINTYEQYF. The CDR3 bases are TGTGCCAGCAGTTGGGGCAGGATAAACACCTACGAGCAGTACTTC.

The chain combines TRBV20-1 with TRBJ1-6; tentative D call: TRBD1 (5 bases). Germline V gene sequence: CDR1 DFQATT, CDR2 SNEGSKA (reference sequence). V dropped 3 bases and J dropped 7 bases, with 13 bases sitting between them. CDR3 length: 14 residues. The chain's CDR3 is CSASPPGLNSPLHF. CDR3 in DNA: TGCAGTGCTAGTCCCCCGGGGCTAAATTCACCCCTCCACTTT.

This clonotype came up a few times. The V and J genes are TRBV4-3 and TRBJ1-2; D call uncertain. The germline V gene encodes CDR1 LGHNA and CDR2 YSLEER. Trimming left V 0 bases short and J 2 bases short, with 10 bases between. This CDR3 comprises 15 residues. CDR3 sequence: CASSQEGRANYGYTF. CDR3 coding DNA: TGCGCCAGCAGCCAAGAGGGCAGAGCCAACTATGGCTACACCTTC.

The chain has TRBV5-1 and TRBJ2-7; the match to TRBD2 covers 8 bases. With V trimmed by 3 bases and J by 3 bases, 5 bases remained unmatched. This CDR3 is 14 amino acids long. Germline loops: CDR1 SGHRS, CDR2 YFSETQ. The DNA for the CDR3 is TGCGCCAGCAGCTCGGGACTAGGTGTCTACGAGCAGTACTTC. It is translated as CASSSGLGVYEQYF.

The V and J genes are TRBV10-3 and TRBJ2-2; 11 bases fit TRBD1. The V and J ends lost 3 bases and 4 bases, in that order; junction bases with no gene match: 4. There are 16 residues in the CDR3. Germline assignment: CDR1 ENHRY and CDR2 SYGVKD. CDR3 loop: CAISEAGTGGTGELFF. The CDR3 nucleotides read TGTGCCATCAGTGAAGCCGGGACAGGGGGCACCGGGGAGCTGTTTTTT.

The chain carries TRBV7-6 and TRBJ2-4; 8 nucleotides match TRBD1. The better agreement between TRBJ2-7 and the DNA end casts doubt on the J call. Germline loops: CDR1 SGHVS, CDR2 FNYEAQ. This CDR3 is 17 amino acids long. The CDR3 loop is CASSPSRGRILEYEQYF. The CDR3 DNA is TGTGCCAGCAGCCCGTCCAGGGGGCGAATATTAGAGTACGAGCAGTACTTC.

There are a few counts of this clonotype. The chain employs TRBV20-1 and TRBJ2-7; perhaps D is TRBD1 or TRBD2 (5 bases each). CDR3 size: 11 residues. Germline CDR1 DFQATT, CDR2 SNEGSKA (reference sequence). CDR3: CSTRGGYEQYF. DNA for the CDR3: TGCAGCACCCGTGGGGGCTACGAGCAGTACTTC.

As for this clonotype: Its ends do not fully match the called genes, so a read error is possible. The chain links TRBV27 to TRBJ2-7, with D possibly TRBD1 on 5 matching bases. Per germline, CDR1 MNHEY and CDR2 SMNVEV (reference sequence). The CDR3 loop spans 13 amino acids. The CDR3 region has the DNA TGTGCCGGCAGGAGAGGACACATGTACGAGCAGTACTTC. Residues: CAGRRGHMYEQYF.

This chain joins TRBV20-1 and TRBJ1-2; D is ambiguous. CDR1 and CDR2 (germline): DFQATT, SNEGSKA (reference sequence). V lost 6 bases and J 4 bases, leaving 12 bases between the germline ends. The CDR3 has 12 amino acids. This CDR3 reads CSAPRQLYGYTF. The DNA of the CDR3 is TGCAGTGCCCCCCGCCAGCTCTATGGCTACACCTTC.

The chain recombines TRBV2 with TRBJ2-3; 9 nucleotides agree with TRBD1. Germline loops: CDR1 SNHLY, CDR2 FYNNEI. The J segment lost 4 bases and the V segment lost 8 bases, leaving 7 bases of the junction unmatched. The CDR3 is made up of 14 amino acids. The DNA of the CDR3 is TGTGCCAGCTTCCGGGACAGGGACTCAGATACGCAGTATTTT. Translating gives CASFRDRDSDTQYF.

V and J are TRBV11-2 and TRBJ2-1; possibly TRBD1 or TRBD2 for D (6 bases each). Germline V lookup: CDR1 SGHAT, CDR2 FQNNGV. Between the trimmed V and J ends, which lost 5 bases and 3 bases, there was a span of 17 bases. The CDR3 sequence is 16 residues long. The CDR3 DNA reads as TGTGCCAGCAGCGCGGCTGGAGGGGGTTACTACAATGAGCAGTTCTTC. It specifies CASSAAGGGYYNEQFF.

V gene TRBV5-1 combines with J gene TRBJ2-7; TRBD2 might be the D (6 bases). CDR1 and CDR2 from the germline V gene are SGHRS and YFSETQ. The CDR3 consists of 13 residues. The V end lost 4 bases, the J end lost 5 bases, and 13 bases lay between the germline ends. CDR3 sequence reads: CASSHPTRNEQYF. The CDR3 DNA sequence: TGCGCCAGCAGCCATCCGACTAGAAACGAGCAGTACTTC. The full variable domain, in which reference TRBV5-1 and TRBJ2-7 provide the parts outside the CDR3, is KAGVTQTPRYLIKTRGQQVTLSCSPISGHRSVSWYQQTPGQGLQFLFEYFSETQRNKGNFPGRFSGRQFSNSRSEMNVSTLELGDSALYLCASSHPTRNEQYFGPGTRLTVT.

This clonotype showed up just a few times. The V and J genes are TRBV5-1 and TRBJ1-5; 10 positions match TRBD1. The CDR3 spans 16 residues. V lost 2 bases, J lost 3 bases, and 5 bases stayed unmatched. CDR1 is SGHRS and CDR2 is YFSETQ in the germline V gene. CDR3 protein: CASSLNGQGDNQPQHF. CDR3 sequence (DNA): TGCGCCAGCAGCTTAAACGGACAGGGGGACAATCAGCCCCAGCATTTT. The complete variable domain, with remaining parts taken from reference TRBV5-1 and TRBJ1-5, reads KAGVTQTPRYLIKTRGQQVTLSCSPISGHRSVSWYQQTPGQGLQFLFEYFSETQRNKGNFPGRFSGRQFSNSRSEMNVSTLELGDSALYLCASSLNGQGDNQPQHFGDGTRLSIL.

The genes are TRBV24-1 and TRBJ2-7, with 7 nucleotides matching TRBD1. Near its end, the DNA agrees better with TRBJ2-4, so the J call may be wrong. The CDR3 is 15 residues long. From germline, CDR1 is KGHDR and CDR2 SFDVKD. The CDR3: CATSDGRGPKNIQYF. The CDR3 DNA reads TGTGCCACCAGTGATGGAAGGGGGCCCAAAAACATTCAGTACTTC.

The chain recombines TRBV11-2 with TRBJ1-4; 9 bases match TRBD1. The J segment lost 6 bases and the V segment lost 5 bases, leaving 7 bases of the junction unmatched. This CDR3 region has 15 residues. CDR1 is SGHAT and CDR2 is FQNNGV in the germline V gene. The CDR3 reads CASSPWRTGDEKLFF. CDR3 nucleotide sequence: TGTGCCAGCAGCCCATGGAGGACAGGGGATGAAAAACTGTTTTTT. The full variable domain, completed using reference TRBV11-2 and TRBJ1-4, is EAGVAQSPRYKIIEKRQSVAFWCNPISGHATLYWYQQILGQGPKLLIQFQNNGVVDDSQLPKDRFSAERLKGVDSTLKIQPAKLEDSAVYLCASSPWRTGDEKLFFGSGTQLSVL.

This clonotype was seen only a few times. The V call is TRBV20-1, the J call TRBJ2-3, with D perhaps TRBD2 (6 bases). The CDR3 has 15 residues. Germline loops: CDR1 DFQATT, CDR2 SNEGSKA (reference sequence). Trimming removed 5 bases from V and 2 bases from J, with 17 bases in between. CDR3 DNA sequence: TGCAGTGCTCCCTCCGGGGGACCATACACAGATACGCAGTATTTT. This sequence encodes CSAPSGGPYTDTQYF.

V usage is TRBV6-2 or TRBV6-3 and J usage is TRBJ2-1; 7 bases are shared with TRBD2. In germline, CDR1 is MNHEY, CDR2 SVGEGT. CDR3 length: 17 amino acids. The ends lost 9 bases at V and 0 bases at J; junction bases unmatched: 14. The DNA of the CDR3 is TGTGCCAGTTCTTCCGGGAGGCCGTGGAGCTCCTACAATGAGCAGTTCTTC. As protein: CASSSGRPWSSYNEQFF.

This clonotype was detected only a few times. V and J are TRBV25-1 and TRBJ2-7; D gene uncertain. The V and J ends lost 4 bases and 6 bases respectively, with 16 bases between them. Germline V CDR1 and CDR2: MGHDK, SYGVNS. The CDR3 is 14 residues long. The CDR3 sequence is CASSAPTTRREQYF. In nucleotides, the CDR3 is TGTGCCAGCAGTGCCCCGACCACACGGCGCGAGCAGTACTTC.

J is TRBJ1-1 and V is TRBV5-1; TRBD1 matches at 10 bases. Germline values: CDR1 SGHRS, CDR2 YFSETQ. This CDR3 region has 16 residues. V shed 3 bases and J 6 bases; nucleotides not matched to a gene: 11. Written as DNA, the CDR3 is TGCGCCAGCAGCTCCGCTCTGGGACAGGGGACAGCTGAAGCTTTCTTT. Translating gives CASSSALGQGTAEAFF.

This clonotype was picked up a small number of times. The DNA of the CDR3 is TGCAGCGCAATCCGGGACAGGGGGCAATCGGACAATCAGCCCCAGCATTTT. This codes for CSAIRDRGQSDNQPQHF. This sequence joins TRBV29-1 and TRBJ1-5, with 12 bases identical to TRBD1. Germline values: CDR1 SQVTM, CDR2 ANQGSEA. The CDR3 sequence is 17 residues long. Losses at the gene ends were 7 bases for V and 3 bases for J; bases not matched to a gene: 13.

The V call is TRBV7-9, the J call TRBJ1-1; 7 bases line up with TRBD1. CDR3 length equals 15 residues. Germline values: CDR1 SEHNR, CDR2 FQNEAQ (reference sequence). Trimming at V came to 5 bases and at J to 1 base, leaving 7 bases not matched to a gene. The CDR3 protein is CASSPRGQSNTEAFF. In DNA, the CDR3 is TGTGCCAGCAGCCCAAGGGGACAGTCGAACACTGAAGCTTTCTTT. Combining the CDR3 with reference TRBV7-9 and TRBJ1-1 gives the whole variable domain DTGVSQNPRHKITKRGQNVTFRCDPISEHNRLYWYRQTLGQGPEFLTYFQNEAQLEKSRLLSDRFSAERPKGSFSTLEIQRTEQGDSAMYLCASSPRGQSNTEAFFGQGTRLTVV.